The clone carrying this T cell receptor (beta chain) was picked up a small number of times. These data are taken from a study of blood T cell repertoires in COVID-19. Study details: The cDNA or gDNA used as material had been derived from T cells, B-cell-depleted T cells, or PBMCs.

Profiled with immunoSEQ multiplex PCR; TCRdb holds only in-frame clones, not every one. The sample lists 450,000 or so clones, 85% to 90% occurring once. With 5 bases removed from V and 3 bases from J, the gap between germline ends came to 13 bases. Germline V lookup: CDR1 SSHAT, CDR2 FNYEAQ (reference sequence). This CDR3 region has 15 residues. The rearrangement joins TRBV7-7 to TRBJ2-2; weak D call: TRBD2 (5 bases). The TCR originated in a young man with COVID-19, enrolled during active disease. Specimen: peripheral blood. In DNA form, the CDR3 reads TGTGCCAGCAGCCCCGACATGAGGGACACCGGGGAGCTGTTTTTT. Its translation is CASSPDMRDTGELFF.